This T cell receptor beta chain is from a study of cytomegalovirus exposure and HLA in healthy donors. Findings and caveats of the study: Generally TCR sequences proved uncommon, though certain public TCRs appeared in numerous donors. Cytomegalovirus-associated status was assigned to more than 150 TCR beta chains.

The PCR ran on 60 Vbeta and 13 Jbeta primers. Profiled with immunoSEQ multiplex PCR; TCRdb holds only in-frame clones, not every one. The sample has about 160,000 clones, 85% seen once. To note about this clone: Its antigen is unknown.

The CDR3 contains 14 residues. Germline V gives CDR1 SGHRS, CDR2 YFSETQ. V lost 0 bases to trimming and J lost 5 bases; unmatched junction nucleotides: 3. This clonotype was sampled from a boy younger than 10 in good health and CMV-seronegative. V is TRBV5-1 and J is TRBJ2-5, with 8 bases matching TRBD1. The source material was PBMCs. CDR3 sequence reads: CASSLGTGGETQYF. The CDR3 DNA follows: TGCGCCAGCAGCTTGGGCACAGGGGGGGAGACCCAGTACTTC.